The 20 T cell receptor beta chains listed next were all sequenced from one sample in a study of blood T cell repertoires in COVID-19. Libraries were prepared by immunoSEQ multiplex PCR; TCRdb keeps only in-frame clonotypes and omits some of them. This table holds a few hundred thousand clones, around 87% found once. Sequenced sample: peripheral blood. These receptors were taken from a woman aged 50 to 65 who had recovered from COVID-19.

The gene calls are TRBV28 and TRBJ1-6; tentative D call: TRBD1 (6 bases). CDR3 length equals 15 residues. The V gene's germline CDR1 is MDHEN and CDR2 SYDVKM. V gave up 4 bases and J gave up 7 bases, with 14 bases separating them. The CDR3 spells CASSSLQGWNSPLHF. CDR3 nucleotide sequence: TGTGCCAGCAGTTCTCTTCAGGGGTGGAATTCACCCCTCCACTTT.

The chain couples TRBV9 to TRBJ1-2; D is perhaps TRBD1 (5 bases). V lost 0 bases and J lost 8, with 14 bases in between. Germline CDR1 is SGDLS and CDR2 is YYNGEE. The CDR3 runs 14 residues. The CDR3 sequence: CASSVASGMFGYTF. CDR3 nucleotides: TGTGCCAGCAGCGTAGCTTCAGGGATGTTCGGCTACACCTTC.

The rearrangement uses TRBV5-1 and TRBJ2-7; a weak D match, TRBD1 (6 bases). V shed 6 bases and J shed 6 bases, with 13 bases lying between them. The CDR3 has 12 residues. Germline CDR1 and CDR2: SGHRS and YFSETQ. The CDR3 DNA reads TGCGCCAGCAACCTGGACAGTAGCGAGCAGTACTTC. Protein sequence: CASNLDSSEQYF.

The chain links TRBV6-2 or TRBV6-3 to TRBJ1-5; D is undetermined. Germline V gene lookup returns CDR1 MNHEY and CDR2 SVGEGT. The germline V and J ends were trimmed by 6 bases and 7 bases, with 19 bases remaining between them. The CDR3 loop spans 15 amino acids. The CDR3 sequence is CASSSGAAWMQPQHF. CDR3 sequence (DNA): TGTGCCAGCAGCTCGGGAGCGGCTTGGATGCAGCCCCAGCATTTT.

The CDR3 DNA reads TGTGCCTGGGTTCCCCCCTTTAGGAGTGAAGCTTTCTTT. Residues: CAWVPPFRSEAFF. The gene calls are TRBV30 and TRBJ1-1; D not certain. Per germline, CDR1 GTSNPN and CDR2 SVGIG (reference sequence). This CDR3 comprises 13 residues. V shed 5 bases and J shed 7 bases, with 17 bases lying between them.

The rearrangement uses TRBV18 and TRBJ1-3, with a weak D call TRBD1 (5 bases). Between the trimmed V and J ends, which lost 3 bases and 4 bases, there was a span of 13 bases. CDR1 is KGHSH, CDR2 LQKENI, per germline. The CDR3 extends over 15 amino acids. The CDR3 protein is CASSPKQGSGNTIYF. The CDR3 DNA follows: TGTGCCAGCTCACCGAAGCAGGGATCAGGAAACACCATATATTTT. The whole variable domain, remainder taken from reference TRBV18 and TRBJ1-3, is NAGVMQNPRHLVRRRGQEARLRCSPMKGHSHVYWYRQLPEEGLKFMVYLQKENIIDESGMPKERFSAEFPKEGPSILRIQQVVRGDSAAYFCASSPKQGSGNTIYFGEGSWLTVV.

This chain links TRBV28 with TRBJ2-7, with D unclear. Looked up from germline, CDR1 is MDHEN and CDR2 is SYDVKM. This CDR3 spans 13 amino acids. V lost 5 bases and J lost 1, with 9 bases in between. CDR3 sequence reads: CASSPTVSYEQYF. The DNA of the CDR3 is TGTGCCAGCAGTCCCACAGTATCCTACGAGCAGTACTTC.

The chain joins TRBV6-6 to TRBJ2-4, with a weak D call TRBD2 (5 bases). This CDR3 has 14 amino acids. Trimming removed 6 bases from V and 6 bases from J, with 15 bases in between. CDR1 is MNHNY and CDR2 is SVGAGI in the germline V gene (reference sequence). CDR3: CASRPPDGLNIQYF. The CDR3, as DNA: TGTGCCAGCAGGCCCCCTGACGGACTAAACATTCAGTACTTC.

The chain couples TRBV28 to TRBJ2-1; TRBD2 aligns across 7 bases. Germline loops: CDR1 MDHEN, CDR2 SYDVKM. The CDR3 totals 14 residues. Trimming cost V 6 bases and J 3 bases; bases outside gene matches: 5. CDR3 region: CASRPSGNYNEQFF. DNA of the CDR3: TGTGCCAGCAGACCGAGCGGGAACTACAATGAGCAGTTCTTC.

V usage is TRBV19 and J usage is TRBJ1-2; TRBD1 is a possible D gene (6 bases). The CDR3 runs 13 residues. Germline-derived CDR1 and CDR2 are LNHDA and SQIVND (reference sequence). The V and J ends lost 10 bases and 4 bases respectively, with 16 bases between them. The CDR3 loop reads CATWGPGVYGYTF. In nucleotides, the CDR3 is TGTGCCACCTGGGGCCCAGGGGTCTATGGCTACACCTTC.

This chain uses TRBV7-2 with TRBJ1-6; TRBD1 aligns across 10 bases. Germline V gene data show CDR1 as SGHTA and CDR2 as FQGNSA. With 7 bases clipped from V and 10 bases from J, the junction kept 10 bases outside the gene matches. CDR3 length: 15 amino acids. CDR3: CASTNRDRGPSPLHF. CDR3 nucleotides: TGTGCCAGCACAAACCGGGACAGGGGACCGTCACCCCTCCACTTT.

This clone was seen once. The V gene is TRBV6-5, the J gene TRBJ1-2; 9 bases line up with TRBD1. This CDR3 has 14 amino acids. V trimming: 6 bases; J trimming: 4 bases; junction bases outside the gene matches: 6. Looked up from germline, CDR1 is MNHEY and CDR2 is SVGAGI. The CDR3, as DNA: TGTGCCAGCAGCCCGGGACAGGGTAGCTATGGCTACACCTTC. It translates to CASSPGQGSYGYTF.

The rearrangement joins TRBV5-4 to TRBJ2-2; maybe TRBD2 (6 bases). The V gene lost 0 bases and the J gene lost 2 bases, with 8 bases spanning the gap. The germline CDR1 and CDR2 sequences are SGHNT and YYREEE (reference sequence). The CDR3 covers 15 residues. The CDR3 nucleotides read TGTGCCAGCAGCTTGGGCGCGGGAAACACCGGGGAGCTGTTTTTT. Encoded protein: CASSLGAGNTGELFF.

Comment on this clone: Other DNA sequences in this specimen translate into the identical CDR3. V usage is TRBV28 and J usage is TRBJ2-7, with D tentatively TRBD2 (6 bases). The ends were cut back, 6 bases at V and 0 bases at J, with 12 bases in the middle. Germline-derived CDR1 and CDR2 are MDHEN and SYDVKM. The length of the CDR3 is 14 residues. This CDR3 is CASRTDGGSYEQYF. The CDR3 DNA reads TGTGCCAGCAGAACCGACGGGGGCTCCTACGAGCAGTACTTC.

This rearrangement joins TRBV15 to TRBJ2-7; 8 bases agree with TRBD2. This CDR3 has 15 amino acids. V trimming: 1 base; J trimming: 4 bases; junction bases outside the gene matches: 6. The germline V gene has CDR1 LNHNV and CDR2 YYDKDF (reference sequence). The CDR3 loop is CATSRAAAGVYEQYF. For the CDR3, the DNA is TGTGCCACCAGCAGAGCTGCAGCGGGAGTTTACGAGCAGTACTTC.

The chain couples TRBV5-1 to TRBJ2-3; D may be TRBD2 (6 bases). Germline V gene lookup returns CDR1 SGHRS and CDR2 YFSETQ. The germline V and J ends were trimmed by 3 bases and 1 base, with 9 bases remaining between them. CDR3 length equals 14 residues. DNA for the CDR3: TGCGCCAGCAGCTGGGGGGAACGCACAGATACGCAGTATTTT. Translating gives CASSWGERTDTQYF.

This sequence joins TRBV6-5 and TRBJ1-1, with 7 bases lining up with TRBD1. V was pared by 7 bases and J by 4 bases, with 9 bases of the junction left unmatched. The germline V gene has CDR1 MNHEY and CDR2 SVGAGI. The length of the CDR3 is 14 residues. The CDR3 spells CASTEGAFPTEAFF. The CDR3 DNA follows: TGTGCCAGCACCGAGGGGGCGTTCCCCACTGAAGCTTTCTTT.

This chain's CDR3 is CASSYRTGAIFLTGELFF. The CDR3, as DNA: TGTGCCAGCAGTTACCGGACAGGGGCCATATTTCTAACCGGGGAGCTGTTTTTT. This rearrangement joins TRBV6-2 or TRBV6-3 to TRBJ2-2; 9 nucleotides match TRBD1. The junction had 12 bases not matched to a gene; V was cut back by 2 bases and J by 5 bases. CDR3 length: 18 amino acids. From germline, CDR1 is MNHEY and CDR2 SVGEGT.

The V and J genes are TRBV5-4 and TRBJ1-6; D is unclear. The CDR3 extends over 15 amino acids. Germline V gene sequence: CDR1 SGHNT, CDR2 YYREEE (reference sequence). V shed 1 base and J shed 3 bases, with 8 bases lying between them. This CDR3 reads CASSLLNNYNSPLHF. In DNA form, the CDR3 reads TGTGCCAGCAGCTTGCTGAACAACTATAATTCACCCCTCCACTTT.

The V and J genes are TRBV6-5 and TRBJ1-2; 7 nucleotides agree with TRBD1. The CDR3 is 14 amino acids. Germline assignment: CDR1 MNHEY and CDR2 SVGAGI. V trimming: 0 bases; J trimming: 8 bases; junction bases outside the gene matches: 6. The CDR3 spells CASSYSLRGEGYTF. The CDR3 DNA follows: TGTGCCAGCAGTTACTCTCTCAGGGGGGAAGGCTACACCTTC.